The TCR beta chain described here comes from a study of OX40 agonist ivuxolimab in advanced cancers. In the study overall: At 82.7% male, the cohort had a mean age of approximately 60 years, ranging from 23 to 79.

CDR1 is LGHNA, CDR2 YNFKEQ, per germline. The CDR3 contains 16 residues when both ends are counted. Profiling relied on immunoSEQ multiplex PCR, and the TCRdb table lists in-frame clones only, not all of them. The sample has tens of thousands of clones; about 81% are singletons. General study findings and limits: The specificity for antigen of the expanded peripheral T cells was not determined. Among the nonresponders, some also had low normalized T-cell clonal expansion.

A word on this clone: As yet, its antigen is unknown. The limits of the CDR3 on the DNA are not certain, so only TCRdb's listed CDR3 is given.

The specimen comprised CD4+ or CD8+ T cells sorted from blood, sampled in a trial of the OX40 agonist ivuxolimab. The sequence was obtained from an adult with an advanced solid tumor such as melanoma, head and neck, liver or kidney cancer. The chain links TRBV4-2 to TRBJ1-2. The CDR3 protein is CASSQDFGEENYGYTF.